This TCR beta chain originates from a study of cytomegalovirus exposure and HLA in healthy donors listed by TCRdb under 2017. Describing the broader study: In an earlier analysis of fewer than 750 of the donors, roughly 300 Gb of sequence data and some 120 million unique TCR beta sequences from roughly 180 million T cells were reported. A separate validation cohort of roughly 110 different subjects was used in addition to the 666-subject first cohort. Among some 410 genotyped donors of the cohort, an average of around 250,000 unique TCR beta nucleotide sequences was sequenced per donor, of which approximately 18% were non-productive. High-throughput TCR immunosequencing, statistical association of individual TCRs with disease status, and machine learning were combined to predict cytomegalovirus infection status. Among the approximately 400 genotyped donors, roughly 80% belonged to the genetic ancestry cluster associated with self-reported Caucasian donors. About 300 gigabases of sequencing data and 78 million or so unique TCR sequences were included in an early release covering roughly 600 HLA-typed donors. The aim of the study was to test whether cataloging public T cell receptors could identify signatures of past pathogen exposure. A later genetic analysis used genome-wide SNP genotypes for about 60% of the roughly 700 donors, treating that subset as a discovery cohort. A later analysis re-analyzed previously published TCR beta repertoires from approximately 700 donors and added high-resolution HLA genotyping to study TCR occurrence patterns. All discovery cohort repertoires had been generated on a single sequencing platform. In the later analysis, no new phenotypic data were used to find candidate immune exposures; instead, reliance was placed on TCR beta sequences and their occurrence across donors. The T cell repertoires of 700 or so subjects were profiled by immunosequencing and related to cytomegalovirus serostatus. An earlier analysis of fewer than 700 of the donors applied high-throughput TCR beta sequencing to assess whether each TCR beta V gene segment acted as functional or pseudogenic. A handful of DR-DQ haplotypes were treated as single units for association and clustering because of strong linkage in the cohort. The number of typed donors differed by locus: roughly 629-640 for A, B, C, DRB1 and DQB1; approximately 520 for DQA1; approximately 600 for DPA1; and roughly 450 for DPB1. Class I and class II HLA loci were covered by the typing at four-digit resolution. Donor age, sex, ethnicity and CMV serostatus were compiled together with the repertoire data.

Libraries came from the immunoSEQ multiplex PCR assay. The multiplex PCR relied on a mix of 60 forward primers for TCR Vbeta segments and 13 reverse primers for TCR Jbeta segments. A multiplex PCR assay on genomic DNA amplified the CDR3 region of rearranged TCR beta genes. On the Illumina HiSeq System, the amplified TCR beta libraries were sequenced as 87-base-pair reads. The study's processing was this. In a later analysis, 77 million or so unique TCR beta chains were counted across the 690 or so repertoires, and approximately 11 million of these chains were shared by at least two donors. A nearest-neighbor algorithm error-corrected the raw reads and collapsed the reads into unique sequences, merging closely related sequences to remove PCR and sequencing errors. V, D and J gene segments were assigned by aligning CDR3 sequences to IMGT reference sequences. Each retained sequence needed at least a six-nucleotide match to both a V gene segment and a J gene segment. A rearrangement was called productive if the CDR3 had no stop codons and remained in frame with V and J, and every other rearrangement was called non-productive. Following IMGT convention, CDR3 was defined as the stretch from the second conserved V-encoded cysteine to the conserved J-encoded phenylalanine. The earlier analysis of roughly 590 of the donors excluded any sequence lacking an unambiguous match to a single V gene segment. An earlier analysis of several hundred of the donors called V segments functional above 56.7% productive rearrangements and segregating when the between-donor standard deviation exceeded 5%. To diagnose cytomegalovirus status from the catalog of TCR beta chain sequences, a statistical classification framework was built. V and J gene assignment, in a later analysis, came from comparing TCR nucleotide sequences with IMGT/GENE-DB human TR gene sequences. A later analysis assigned CDR3 sequences and most-parsimonious VDJ recombination scenarios with the TCRdist pipeline. In a later analysis, each TCR beta chain was defined by its CDR3 amino acid sequence together with its V-gene family, and reads without a unique V-gene family were excluded. As a way to deal with suspected cross-contamination and a sequencing artifact, a later analysis dropped 450 to 700 nucleotide sequences that were highly shared and had low generation probability. In a later analysis, a clonal expansion index for each public chain was calculated from normalized within-repertoire ranks of inferred template counts. In a later analysis, generation probabilities were computed using a VDJ recombination model fitted to out-of-frame rearrangements, and the results were checked against IGoR. In a later analysis, hypergeometric tests were used to score TCR-TCR, TCR-HLA and TCR-CMV co-occurrence, with a repertoire-size bias correction applied to TCR pairs. In a later analysis, false discovery rates were estimated by permuting HLA or CMV assignments 20 times. In a later analysis, co-occurring TCRs were grouped with DBSCAN, and TCRdist sequence similarity was added when clustering was performed within HLA-allele-positive subsets. For co-occurrence clustering, repertoires with fewer than 30,000 or more than 120,000 public chains were excluded, along with roughly 5 repertoires with anomalous nucleotide sharing. Drawn from immuneACCESS, this table holds only the in-frame rearrangements with V and J called that TCRdb kept. Clones are partly lost; checked studies trace under half to an unresolved V gene and leave the rest unexplained. Clone size and the V and J calls come from that table; the DNA yielded D and trimming. The sample yields over 70,000 clones; 80% were counted once. Jointly, the top ten make up approximately 29% of the sample.

Worth noting for this clone: What this receptor recognizes is not known. Qualities for individual bases were not recorded, and no much larger clone is one base off.

Relative to germline, V is 2 bases shorter and J is 3 bases shorter, with 14 bases between their ends. Based on the germline V gene, the CDR1 and CDR2 sequences are MGHDK and SYGVNS. Its CDR3 holds 16 amino acids, cysteine through phenylalanine. Only the CDR3 DNA is retained, 48 bases long and in frame from the first base. In total, roughly 670 healthy bone marrow donors made up the cohort. Cohort members were all nominally healthy when sampled, although unrecorded immune exposures were likely present. The donor was CMV seropositive and was included in the group of 250 to 350 seropositive cohort members. Every donor gave a peripheral blood sample, and the peripheral blood mononuclear cells from that sample were used for TCR beta sequencing. The Qiagen DNeasy Blood Extraction Kit was used to extract genomic DNA from the blood cell samples. General conclusions and limits of the study: While some public TCRs were present in many individuals, most TCR sequences turned up only very rarely across donors. Linkage disequilibrium might explain the correlated functional status among segregating V segments, but an unknown experimental factor could not be ruled out. In a later analysis, several top co-occurrence clusters were reported to appear linked to parvovirus B19, influenza, CMV and Epstein-Barr virus. A later analysis associated around 16,000 TCR beta sequences with specific HLA alleles at a false discovery rate of 0.05. V-gene and J-gene trimming of TCR beta chains was associated with a missense DCLRE1C variant in a later genetic analysis, and the association was replicated in an independent cohort. A group of highly shared sequence variants was considered likely to be a technical artifact of the sequencing pipeline. A further reported finding was that TCR beta sequences accurately predicted the HLA-A and HLA-B alleles for most subjects in the first cohort. Some IMGT-functional V segments, including TRBV6-2 and TRBV6-3, could not be distinguished by the 87-base-pair reads and were therefore excluded. The presence/absence analyses assumed that sequencing depth was roughly uniform across donors, and that assumption may not be true. A later analysis found that HLA-associated TCR beta chains were more clonally expanded and had lower generation probabilities than equally common non-associated chains. For the cohort, immune exposure information was limited to CMV serostatus. A few of the identified cytomegalovirus-associated TCR beta chains were confirmed in vitro to be specific for cytomegalovirus antigens. In this cohort, only TCR beta chains were sequenced, and detectable features were limited by the absence of alpha or paired-chain data. According to a later analysis, TCR association rates differed among HLA loci, with DRB1 alleles showing the most associated TCRs and HLA-C alleles showing the fewest. In a later genetic analysis, fewer N-insertions in productive TCRs were reported among donors in an Asian-associated ancestry cluster than the approximately 710-donor mean. In a later analysis, most CMV-associated TCR beta chains were found to appear HLA-restricted, with HLA associations seemingly driven largely by CMV exposure. Assigning TCR associations to individual alleles was difficult when HLA alleles, especially DR and DQ, strongly co-occurred. An earlier analysis of 450 to 750 of the donors showed that most TCR beta V segments appeared in productive rearrangements either about 87% or about 30% of the time, which broadly matched IMGT annotations. Roughly 15 rarely observed V segments, including chromosome 9 orphons, were excluded from the earlier analysis of about 610 of the donors because counts were too low. Because HLA typing was missing for some donors at each locus, association tests included only the typed subset. The authors suggested that the approach could potentially be extended to other disease states and immunological phenotypes. In the study, 150 to 200 TCR beta chains were listed as associated with cytomegalovirus. The classifier was reported to diagnose cytomegalovirus status with high specificity and sensitivity in both the original and validation cohorts.

What was sequenced was PBMCs. The receptor was derived from a man in his fifties or sixties in good health and CMV-seropositive. This receptor chain uses TRBV25-1 and TRBJ1-3, with a weak D call of TRBD1 (6 bases match). The CDR3 has the sequence CASSEPGARYGNTIYF. Here is the DNA: TGTGCCAGCAGTGAACCAGGGGCGCGGTATGGAAACACCATATATTTT.